This T cell receptor beta chain was profiled in a study of cytomegalovirus exposure and HLA in healthy donors (dated by TCRdb to 2015 to 2018). The study in broad terms: In an earlier analysis of roughly 500 of the donors, 276 Gb of sequence data and roughly 100 million unique TCR beta sequences from 150 million to 200 million T cells were reported. Rather than drawing on any new phenotypic data, the later analysis identified candidate immune exposures from TCR beta sequences and the way those sequences occurred across donors. The study was designed to test whether signatures of past pathogen exposure could be identified by cataloging public T cell receptors. An earlier analysis of around 580 of the donors used high-throughput TCR beta sequencing to judge whether each TCR beta V gene segment behaved as functional or pseudogenic. Of the roughly 400 genotyped donors, roughly 76% were placed in the genetic ancestry cluster associated with self-reported Caucasian donors. Along with the roughly 710-subject first cohort, a separate validation cohort of approximately 110 different subjects was used. A later genetic analysis took genome-wide SNP genotypes for 398 of the 666 donors and used that subset as a discovery cohort. The number of typed donors differed by locus: roughly 629-630 for A, B, C, DRB1 and DQB1; approximately 530 for DQA1; roughly 600 for DPA1; and 450 to 480 for DPB1. Every repertoire in the discovery cohort had been generated on one and the same sequencing platform. HLA typing included class I and class II loci at four-digit resolution. Several DR-DQ haplotypes were treated as single units for association and clustering because of strong linkage in the cohort. Alongside the repertoire data, information on donor age, sex, ethnicity and CMV serostatus was compiled. High-throughput TCR immunosequencing, statistical association of individual TCRs with disease status, and machine learning were combined to predict cytomegalovirus infection status. To study patterns of TCR occurrence, a later analysis re-analyzed previously published TCR beta repertoires from under 750 donors and added high-resolution HLA genotyping. On average, 235,054 unique TCR beta nucleotide sequences were sequenced per donor among 398 genotyped donors of the cohort, with approximately 18% of those sequences being non-productive. Around 300 gigabases of sequencing data and roughly 90 million unique TCR sequences were included in an early release covering roughly 600 HLA-typed donors. The study used immunosequencing to profile the T cell repertoires of 666 subjects and linked those repertoires to cytomegalovirus serostatus. The research as a whole found: According to a later analysis, TCR association rates differed among HLA loci, with DRB1 alleles showing the most associated TCRs and HLA-C alleles showing the fewest. The authors suggested that the approach could potentially be generalized to other disease states and immunological phenotypes. In the study, around 150 TCR beta chains were listed as associated with cytomegalovirus. Most TCR sequences were seen in very few donors, while some public TCRs were found in many individuals. Most CMV-associated TCR beta chains appeared to be HLA-restricted in a later analysis, and the HLA associations seemed to be driven largely by CMV exposure. The earlier analysis of about 600 of the donors excluded approximately 15 rarely observed V segments, including chromosome 9 orphons, because counts were too low. Sequencing depth was assumed to be roughly uniform across donors in the presence/absence analyses, though that assumption may not hold. A group of highly shared sequence variants was considered likely to be a technical artifact of the sequencing pipeline. For the cohort, immune exposure information was limited to CMV serostatus. The classifier was reported to diagnose cytomegalovirus status with high specificity and sensitivity in both the original and validation cohorts. A few of the identified cytomegalovirus-associated TCR beta chains were confirmed in vitro to be specific for cytomegalovirus antigens. This cohort had only TCR beta chains sequenced, and the lack of alpha or paired-chain data limited which features could be detected. Some IMGT-functional V segments, including TRBV6-2 and TRBV6-3, could not be distinguished by the 87-base-pair reads and were therefore excluded. When HLA alleles, especially DR and DQ, strongly co-occurred, attributing TCR associations to individual alleles was difficult. A later genetic analysis reported fewer N-insertions in productive TCRs among donors in an Asian-associated ancestry cluster than the 666-donor mean. An earlier analysis of approximately 600 of the donors showed that most TCR beta V segments appeared in productive rearrangements either about 90% or about 30% of the time, which broadly matched IMGT annotations. In a later analysis, several top co-occurrence clusters were reported to appear linked to parvovirus B19, influenza, CMV and Epstein-Barr virus. Because HLA typing was missing for some donors at each locus, association tests included only the typed subset. A further reported finding was that TCR beta sequences accurately predicted the HLA-A and HLA-B alleles for most subjects in the first cohort. In a later genetic analysis, a missense DCLRE1C variant was associated with V-gene and J-gene trimming of TCR beta chains, and the association was replicated in an independent cohort. Correlated functional status among segregating V segments might reflect linkage disequilibrium, but an unknown experimental factor could not be ruled out. A later analysis associated 15,000 to 20,000 TCR beta sequences with specific HLA alleles at a false discovery rate of 0.05. A later analysis found that HLA-associated TCR beta chains were more clonally expanded and had lower generation probabilities than equally common non-associated chains.

CDR1 and CDR2 are drawn from the germline V gene: MNHNS, SASEGT. The CDR3 goes from the cysteine to the phenylalanine over 15 residues. The sequence is cut down to CDR3 DNA, 45 bases in frame from base 1. V is trimmed back by 3 bases and J by 2 bases, and the junction contains 3 bases that no gene match accounts for. The library was prepared using the immunoSEQ multiplex PCR assay. The multiplex PCR relied on a mix of 60 forward primers for TCR Vbeta segments and 13 reverse primers for TCR Jbeta segments. The CDR3 region of rearranged TCR beta genes was amplified from genomic DNA with a multiplex PCR assay. The amplified TCR beta libraries were sequenced on the Illumina HiSeq System as 87-base-pair reads. Regarding the original processing steps: In a later analysis, some 80 million unique TCR beta chains were counted across the 650 to 750 repertoires, and roughly 11 million of these chains were shared by at least two donors. Raw reads were error-corrected and collapsed into unique sequences with a nearest-neighbor algorithm that merged closely related sequences to remove PCR and sequencing errors. To assign V, D and J gene segments, CDR3 sequences were aligned to IMGT reference sequences. Each retained sequence needed at least a six-nucleotide match to both a V gene segment and a J gene segment. Rearrangements were classified as productive when the CDR3 lacked stop codons and remained in frame with V and J, and all other rearrangements were classified as non-productive. CDR3 was defined according to IMGT convention as the region running from the second conserved V-encoded cysteine to the conserved J-encoded phenylalanine. In an earlier analysis of roughly 580 of the donors, sequences lacking an unambiguous match to a single V gene segment were excluded. In an earlier analysis of a few hundred of the donors, a V segment was called functional when productive rearrangements were above 56.7%, and segregating when the standard deviation between donors exceeded 5%. To diagnose cytomegalovirus status from the catalog of TCR beta chain sequences, a statistical classification framework was built. In a later analysis, TCR nucleotide sequences were compared against IMGT/GENE-DB human TR gene sequences so that V and J genes could be assigned. The TCRdist pipeline was used in a later analysis to assign CDR3 sequences and most-parsimonious VDJ recombination scenarios. A later analysis defined each TCR beta chain by its CDR3 amino acid sequence plus V-gene family, and excluded reads lacking a unique V-gene family. To address suspected cross-contamination and a sequencing artifact, a later analysis removed 592 highly shared, low-generation-probability nucleotide sequences. In a later analysis, a clonal expansion index was calculated for each public chain from normalized within-repertoire ranks of inferred template counts. In a later analysis, generation probabilities were computed with a VDJ recombination model fitted to out-of-frame rearrangements, and the resulting probabilities were checked against IGoR. A later analysis scored TCR-TCR, TCR-HLA and TCR-CMV co-occurrence with hypergeometric tests, applying a repertoire-size bias correction to TCR pairs. In a later analysis, false discovery rates were estimated by permuting HLA or CMV assignments 20 times. A later analysis grouped co-occurring TCRs with DBSCAN, adding TCRdist sequence similarity when clustering within HLA-allele-positive subsets. Co-occurrence clustering excluded repertoires with fewer than 30,000 or more than 120,000 public chains, plus five with anomalous nucleotide sharing. This is the immuneACCESS table as TCRdb keeps it, with only in-frame sequences that have V and J called. A part of the clones is gone; compared with another copy, unresolved V genes explain less than half, and the rest is unexplained. From that table come the V and J calls and clone size; the DNA was used to work out D and trimming. The sample yields some 140,000 clones; 65% to 80% were counted once. Around 10% of the sample belongs to the ten largest clones.

Concerning this clone itself: It lacks a known antigen. The record has no base qualities; no much larger clone is one base away.

The cohort consisted of more than 650 healthy bone marrow donors. At the time of sampling, every cohort member was nominally healthy, though immune exposures that went unrecorded were likely present. The donor was CMV seropositive and was included in the group of 289 seropositive cohort members. A peripheral blood sample was collected from each donor, and TCR beta sequencing was performed on peripheral blood mononuclear cells. The Qiagen DNeasy Blood Extraction Kit was used to extract genomic DNA from the blood cell samples. This receptor was obtained from a woman aged 45-59 years in good health and CMV-seropositive. The chain is encoded by TRBV6-1 joined to TRBJ2-3, with 9 middle bases fitting TRBD1. Sequenced input: PBMCs. The CDR3 in this case is CASSDGTGNTDTQYF. The DNA sequence is TGTGCCAGCAGTGACGGGACAGGGAACACAGATACGCAGTATTTT.